This T cell receptor (beta chain) was documented in a study of blood T cell repertoires in COVID-19. Study background: T cells, B-cell-depleted T cells, or PBMCs provided the cDNA or gDNA that served as material.

Authors' analysis steps: Using reference gene primer amplification, nucleated cell counts were estimated. Method: immunoSEQ multiplex PCR; TCRdb's copy keeps in-frame clones and lacks some. The V and J calls and clone size are taken from that table; D and trimming were inferred from the DNA. The table records about 150,000 clones, 70% to 90% of them present only once. V trimming: 7 bases; J trimming: 5 bases; junction bases outside the gene matches: 10. The CDR3 is 15 amino acids. Germline loops: CDR1 MNHEY, CDR2 SVGEGT. The chain combines TRBV6-2 or TRBV6-3 with TRBJ1-2; TRBD1 matches 10 bases. The sequenced sample consisted of peripheral blood. The source of this sequence is a man between 70 and 80 years old with acute or convalescent COVID-19. In nucleotides, the CDR3 is TGTGCCAGCACCCCGACAGGGGGCTTGGTTTATGGCTACACCTTC. Amino acid sequence: CASTPTGGLVYGYTF.